The 11 T cell receptor beta chains below were found in one sample sequenced in a study of identical twins. TCRdb itself ran the 5' RACE reads through MiXCR, one entry per CDR3 protein. The data hold around 290,000 distinct CDR3 sequences, with 7.5% to 9.5% observed a single time. This same sample was also part of a study on yellow fever vaccine responses in identical twins.

Sequenced input: CD8+ T cells sorted from blood. Source of these receptors: a woman under 30 in good health.

The chain combines TRBV13 with TRBJ2-3; TRBD2 matches 9 bases. The CDR3 consists of 15 residues. Trimming cost V 6 bases and J 2 bases; bases outside gene matches: 6. Germline CDR1 reads PRHDT; CDR2 reads FYEKMQ (reference sequence). The CDR3 sequence: CASSAREGLTDTQYF. The CDR3 region has the DNA TGTGCCAGCAGTGCGCGGGAGGGCCTCACAGATACGCAGTATTTT.

This clonotype was observed at least ten times. The V and J genes are TRBV28 and TRBJ2-2, with D unclear. Trimming took off 3 bases at V and 5 bases at J, with 19 bases between the two ends. This CDR3 contains 17 residues. Germline V gene lookup returns CDR1 MDHEN and CDR2 SYDVKM. The CDR3 sequence is CASSLPLDWPRTGELFF. The CDR3, as DNA: TGTGCCAGCAGTTTGCCTCTCGACTGGCCCAGGACCGGGGAGCTGTTTTTT.

This clonotype has at least ten counts. Relative to the germline gene, one junction end is altered; a read error may explain this. The chain has TRBV7-9 and TRBJ2-7, with D possibly matching TRBD1 (6 bases). CDR1 and CDR2 from the germline V gene are SEHNR and FQNEAQ (reference sequence). CDR3 length equals 11 residues. As DNA, the CDR3 is TGTGCCAGCAGCTTAGGGCTGGACAGCCGATTC. Translated, it gives CASSLGLDSRF.

V gene TRBV10-3 combines with J gene TRBJ2-1, with 12 bases matching TRBD1. This CDR3 is 15 amino acids long. V shed 4 bases and J 8 bases; nucleotides not matched to a gene: 6. The germline gives CDR1 ENHRY, CDR2 SYGVKD. CDR3 amino acids: CAISVRDRGRDEQFF. CDR3 nucleotides: TGTGCCATCAGTGTGCGGGACAGGGGGCGGGATGAGCAGTTCTTC.

Many counts were recorded for this clonotype. The CDR3 nucleotides read TGTGCCAGCAGCGAGGGGGGTAATGAGCAGTTCTTC. It codes for CASSEGGNEQFF. This chain uses TRBV9 with TRBJ2-1, with D perhaps given as TRBD1 or TRBD2 (6 bases each). The CDR3 extends over 12 amino acids. V dropped 3 bases and J dropped 7 bases, with 8 bases sitting between them. Germline CDR1 reads SGDLS; CDR2 reads YYNGEE.

A few counts support this clonotype. This chain joins TRBV6-5 and TRBJ1-4; perhaps TRBD1 as D (5 bases). This CDR3 is 14 amino acids long. The V end was cut by 6 bases, the J end by 8 bases, with 16 bases between. Germline V CDR1 and CDR2: MNHEY, SVGAGI. The CDR3 DNA reads as TGTGCCAGCAGCCACTCCGGGACGGCAGAAAAACTGTTTTTT. As protein: CASSHSGTAEKLFF.

This clonotype occurred a few times. CDR3 sequence: CASSQGYRGSSYNEQFF. Written as DNA, the CDR3 is TGCGCCAGCAGCCAGGGATACAGGGGAAGCTCCTACAATGAGCAGTTCTTC. The V call is TRBV4-3, the J call TRBJ2-1, with 7 bases identical to TRBD1. CDR3 length: 17 residues. V gave up 3 bases and J gave up 0 bases; unmatched junction bases: 8. CDR1 is LGHNA and CDR2 is YSLEER in the germline V gene.

On this clonotype itself: In this CDR3 the conserved last residue, phenylalanine or tryptophan, is missing, so a read error is likely. This chain joins TRBV9 and TRBJ2-7; 7 bases line up with TRBD2. CDR3 size: 17 residues. Germline CDR1 and CDR2: SGDLS and YYNGEE. Trimming took 4 bases from V and 0 from J; bases not matched to a gene: 13. CDR3 residues: CASSPRLIGGDSYEQYS. In DNA form, the CDR3 reads TGTGCCAGCAGCCCACGGCTCATTGGGGGGGACTCCTACGAGCAGTACTCC.

This clonotype was detected ten times or more. J is TRBJ2-1 and V is TRBV12-3 or TRBV12-4; TRBD2 might be the D (5 bases). Trimming removed 6 bases at V and 10 bases at J, with 25 bases between. The length of the CDR3 is 16 residues. CDR3 in DNA: TGTGCCAGCAGGCCCCTCGGGCGTTCATCCCCGGGAGAGCAGTTCTTC. Translation: CASRPLGRSSPGEQFF.

This clonotype was counted at least ten times. This chain connects TRBV6-4 to TRBJ2-4, with 13 nucleotides matching TRBD2. V was clipped by 6 bases and J by 9 bases; unmatched bases: 8. The CDR3 runs 15 residues. Germline V gene data show CDR1 as MRHNA and CDR2 as SNTAGT. CDR3 region: CASSPTSGGATIQYF. The CDR3 coding sequence is TGTGCCAGCAGCCCCACTAGCGGGGGGGCCACCATTCAGTACTTC.

This clonotype was counted only a few times. In DNA, the CDR3 is TGTGCCAGCAGCGTAGATAGCGGTTCCTACGAGCAGTACTTC. Its translation: CASSVDSGSYEQYF. This chain links TRBV9 with TRBJ2-7; D perhaps matches TRBD2 (6 bases). Germline V gene sequence: CDR1 SGDLS, CDR2 YYNGEE. This CDR3 is 14 amino acids long. V was trimmed by 0 bases and J by 1 base, leaving 8 bases between them.